The next 29 T cell receptor beta chains were all read from a single sample in a study of technical replicates of blood from several donors. The method was immunoSEQ multiplex PCR; TCRdb's version includes in-frame clones alone and lacks a portion of them. The sample consists of some 62,000 clones, 80% to 90% of them appearing once. Material for sequencing was PBMCs. The source of these receptors is a human donor in good health. Some clones in this sample may be carry-over from other donors' samples.

J is TRBJ1-1 and V is TRBV5-1; perhaps TRBD1 as D (5 bases). The CDR3 has 17 residues. Germline lookup yields CDR1 SGHRS and CDR2 YFSETQ. The V end lost 1 base, the J end lost 1 base, and 17 bases lay between the germline ends. CDR3 residues: CASSLILGQTSNTEAFF. For the CDR3, the DNA is TGCGCCAGCAGCTTGATACTGGGGCAAACTTCGAACACTGAAGCTTTCTTT. Full variable domain (remainder filled in from reference TRBV5-1 and TRBJ1-1): KAGVTQTPRYLIKTRGQQVTLSCSPISGHRSVSWYQQTPGQGLQFLFEYFSETQRNKGNFPGRFSGRQFSNSRSEMNVSTLELGDSALYLCASSLILGQTSNTEAFFGQGTRLTVV.

The rearrangement joins TRBV4-3 to TRBJ2-7, with 7 bases lining up with TRBD2. This CDR3 is built from 15 residues. Germline V lookup: CDR1 LGHNA, CDR2 YSLEER. Trimming cost V 4 bases and J 0 bases; bases outside gene matches: 6. The CDR3 DNA is TGCGCCAGCAGCCCGGACGGGGGGACCTCCTACGAGCAGTACTTC. This gives the protein CASSPDGGTSYEQYF.

V usage is TRBV11-2 and J usage is TRBJ2-5; the match to TRBD1 covers 8 bases. In germline, CDR1 is SGHAT, CDR2 FQNNGV. The V gene end was trimmed by 5 bases and the J gene end by 8 bases; junction bases not matched to a gene: 4. CDR3 length: 12 amino acids. CDR3 in DNA: TGTGCCAGCAGCCCCAGGGGGCAAACCCAGTACTTC. It translates to CASSPRGQTQYF.

This clone was observed once. The chain couples TRBV2 to TRBJ2-3; D is perhaps TRBD1 (6 bases). Germline V gene data show CDR1 as SNHLY and CDR2 as FYNNEI. CDR3 length: 15 amino acids. V shed 6 bases and J shed 2 bases, with 15 bases lying between them. The CDR3 DNA reads as TGTGCCAGCAGCGTCCAGGGGACCCTCACAGATACGCAGTATTTT. It yields the protein CASSVQGTLTDTQYF.

In this sample, this clone turned up many times. The genes are TRBV28 and TRBJ1-5, with a tentative D call TRBD1 (5 bases). In germline, CDR1 is MDHEN, CDR2 SYDVKM. This CDR3 has 15 residues. With 7 bases removed from V and 1 base from J, the gap between germline ends came to 14 bases. CDR3 protein: CASTRGGMSNQPQHF. The CDR3 DNA follows: TGTGCCAGCACCCGGGGGGGTATGAGCAATCAGCCCCAGCATTTT.

The chain employs TRBV29-1 and TRBJ2-1, with D perhaps TRBD2 (5 bases). V lost 1 base and J lost 6, with 16 bases in between. This CDR3 has 15 amino acids. Germline CDR1 is SQVTM and CDR2 is ANQGSEA. CDR3 residues: CSVEATGLDSNEQFF. CDR3 DNA sequence: TGCAGCGTTGAAGCCACCGGACTGGATTCCAATGAGCAGTTCTTC.

The chain employs TRBV11-2 and TRBJ1-5; 7 nucleotides match TRBD1. There are 13 residues in the CDR3. The ends lost 5 bases at V and 5 bases at J; junction bases unmatched: 3. The germline V gene encodes CDR1 SGHAT and CDR2 FQNNGV. CDR3 sequence reads: CASSADRYQPQHF. DNA of the CDR3: TGTGCCAGCAGCGCGGACAGGTATCAGCCCCAGCATTTT.

CDR3 residues: CASSNGIDYNEQFF. For the CDR3, the DNA is TGTGCCAGTAGTAACGGGATTGACTACAATGAGCAGTTCTTC. This chain links TRBV19 with TRBJ2-1, with D perhaps TRBD2 (5 bases). Germline CDR1 is LNHDA and CDR2 is SQIVND (reference sequence). The CDR3 sequence is 14 residues long. V was clipped by 4 bases and J by 3 bases, with 10 bases between them.

J is TRBJ2-2 and V is TRBV7-9; TRBD1 might be the D (6 bases). V was shortened by 4 bases and J by 3 bases, with 9 bases between the two germline ends. The CDR3 extends over 14 amino acids. Germline V gives CDR1 SEHNR, CDR2 FQNEAQ (reference sequence). The CDR3 loop is CASSSDSYTGELFF. The DNA for the CDR3 is TGTGCCAGCAGCTCGGACAGCTACACCGGGGAGCTGTTTTTT.

The gene calls are TRBV4-1 and TRBJ2-7; the match to TRBD2 covers 12 bases. CDR3 length equals 14 residues. Trimming removed 5 bases from V and 3 bases from J; junction bases left unmatched: 2. Germline assignment: CDR1 MGHRA and CDR2 YSYEKL. CDR3 nucleotide sequence: TGCGCCAGCAGCGTGACTAGCGGGAGCTACGAGCAGTACTTC. This codes for CASSVTSGSYEQYF.

This clone was picked up one time. As DNA, the CDR3 is TGTGCCAGCAGCGTACCGTCTAGCGGGAGGAGAAGGTCGTACGAGCAGTACTTC. It specifies CASSVPSSGRRRSYEQYF. The chain employs TRBV9 and TRBJ2-7; 11 nucleotides line up with TRBD2. V shed 1 base and J 4 bases; nucleotides not matched to a gene: 13. The germline V gene has CDR1 SGDLS and CDR2 YYNGEE. This CDR3 is built from 18 residues.

V usage is TRBV2 and J usage is TRBJ2-1; D is uncertain. Germline V CDR1 and CDR2: SNHLY, FYNNEI. The V end was cut by 2 bases, the J end by 8 bases, with 4 bases between. The CDR3 consists of 11 residues. CDR3 sequence: CASSELYEQFF. For the CDR3, the DNA is TGTGCCAGCAGTGAACTATATGAGCAGTTCTTC.

V and J are TRBV4-1 and TRBJ2-1, with 13 bases aligning to TRBD2. This CDR3 region has 15 residues. V trimming: 4 bases; J trimming: 9 bases; junction bases outside the gene matches: 6. Germline loops: CDR1 MGHRA, CDR2 YSYEKL. This CDR3 reads CASSLRTSGGGEQFF. In DNA form, the CDR3 reads TGCGCCAGCAGCCTCCGGACTAGCGGGGGAGGTGAGCAGTTCTTC.

The rearrangement uses TRBV6-5 and TRBJ1-5, with 7 bases fitting TRBD1. Germline V gene lookup returns CDR1 MNHEY and CDR2 SVGAGI. With V trimmed by 6 bases and J by 7 bases, 9 bases remained unmatched. This CDR3 spans 14 amino acids. CDR3 in amino acids: CASSSDRDRQPQHF. DNA of the CDR3: TGTGCCAGCAGCAGCGACAGGGATCGGCAGCCCCAGCATTTT.

The genes are TRBV15 and TRBJ1-2, with D hard to call. Deletions cut 0 bases from V and 1 base from J, with 3 bases between. CDR1 and CDR2 from the germline V gene are LNHNV and YYDKDF (reference sequence). The CDR3 is made up of 13 amino acids. The DNA for the CDR3 is TGTGCCACCAGCAGAGATCGTAACTATGGCTACACCTTC. Translating gives CATSRDRNYGYTF.

The chain is built from TRBV7-6 and TRBJ2-7; TRBD1 matches at 9 bases. The CDR3 spans 15 residues. V shed 4 bases and J 6 bases; nucleotides not matched to a gene: 10. From germline, CDR1 is SGHVS and CDR2 FNYEAQ. The CDR3 coding sequence is TGTGCCAGCAGCTCTTCCGGGACAGGGAAGTCCGAGCAGTACTTC. It codes for CASSSSGTGKSEQYF.

The CDR3 region is CASSISGGSQFF. For the CDR3, the DNA is TGTGCCAGTAGTATAAGCGGGGGCTCCCAGTTCTTC. The V gene is TRBV19, the J gene TRBJ2-1; 8 bases line up with TRBD2. V trimming: 2 bases; J trimming: 13 bases; junction bases outside the gene matches: 4. There are 12 residues in the CDR3. Germline CDR1 is LNHDA and CDR2 is SQIVND (reference sequence). The full variable domain, its missing parts supplied by reference TRBV19 and TRBJ2-1, is DGGITQSPKYLFRKEGQNVTLSCEQNLNHDAMYWYRQDPGQGLRLIYYSQIVNDFQKGDIAEGYSVSREKKESFPLTVTSAQKNPTAFYLCASSISGGSQFFGPGTRLTVL.

The V call is TRBV7-9, the J call TRBJ1-3; a weak D match, TRBD1 (5 bases). The CDR3 contains 13 residues. Looked up from germline, CDR1 is SEHNR and CDR2 is FQNEAQ (reference sequence). V was clipped by 11 bases and J by 0 bases, with 11 bases between them. Here the CDR3 reads CAGGVYSGNTIYF. The CDR3, as DNA: TGTGCCGGGGGGGTCTACTCTGGAAACACCATATATTTT. Supplemented by reference TRBV7-9 and TRBJ1-3, the full variable domain reads DTGVSQNPRHKITKRGQNVTFRCDPISEHNRLYWYRQTLGQGPEFLTYFQNEAQLEKSRLLSDRFSAERPKGSFSTLEIQRTEQGDSAMYLCAGGVYSGNTIYFGEGSWLTVV.

This clone occurred a few times. The chain uses TRBV4-1 and TRBJ1-1; D unclear. The length of the CDR3 is 15 residues. Germline values: CDR1 MGHRA, CDR2 YSYEKL. Trimming left V 1 base short and J 4 bases short, with 13 bases between. The CDR3 protein is CASSQGNRGVTEAFF. For the CDR3, the DNA is TGCGCCAGCAGCCAAGGCAATCGCGGGGTCACTGAAGCTTTCTTT.

This rearrangement joins TRBV14 to TRBJ1-2, with D unresolved. V was clipped by 3 bases and J by 4 bases, with 12 bases between them. Germline CDR1 SGHDN, CDR2 FVKESK. The CDR3 consists of 14 residues. CDR3 nucleotides: TGTGCCAGCAGCCACCTGGACGGGGTCTATGGCTACACCTTC. As protein: CASSHLDGVYGYTF.

V gene TRBV29-1 combines with J gene TRBJ1-1, with 8 bases identical to TRBD1. From germline, CDR1 is SQVTM and CDR2 ANQGSEA. The CDR3 is 12 amino acids. V lost 7 bases to trimming and J lost 4 bases; unmatched junction nucleotides: 5. The CDR3 coding sequence is TGCAGCGGGACAGGGTTTGCCACTGAAGCTTTCTTT. Protein: CSGTGFATEAFF.

The rearrangement joins TRBV9 to TRBJ2-1; TRBD1 is a possible D gene (5 bases). Germline CDR1 is SGDLS and CDR2 is YYNGEE. The V and J ends lost 0 bases and 4 bases respectively, with 11 bases between them. The CDR3 has 15 residues. The CDR3 loop is CASSVGWGHYNEQFF. For the CDR3, the DNA is TGTGCCAGCAGCGTAGGATGGGGCCATTACAATGAGCAGTTCTTC.

This chain links TRBV7-9 with TRBJ1-2; D is ambiguous. V was clipped by 1 base and J by 2 bases, with 5 bases between them. The germline CDR1 and CDR2 sequences are SEHNR and FQNEAQ (reference sequence). CDR3 length: 13 residues. CDR3: CASSLEQNYGYTF. In nucleotides, the CDR3 is TGTGCCAGCAGCTTAGAACAGAACTATGGCTACACCTTC.

This chain uses TRBV2 with TRBJ2-7, with a possible D match to TRBD1 (5 bases). The CDR3 extends over 15 amino acids. V gave up 6 bases and J gave up 2 bases, with 17 bases separating them. Looked up from germline, CDR1 is SNHLY and CDR2 is FYNNEI. Here the CDR3 DNA reads TGTGCCAGCAGCGTACAGGCATCTGCGGCCTACGAGCAGTACTTC. As protein: CASSVQASAAYEQYF.

The chain couples TRBV5-4 to TRBJ2-5; no clear D gene. With 4 bases removed from V and 3 bases from J, the gap between germline ends came to 16 bases. CDR3 length: 15 residues. Germline CDR1 reads SGHNT; CDR2 reads YYREEE (reference sequence). The DNA for the CDR3 is TGTGCCAGCAGCACCAATCCAGCGAGTGAAGAGACCCAGTACTTC. Protein product: CASSTNPASEETQYF.

This clone was seen only once. The gene calls are TRBV9 and TRBJ2-1, with TRBD2 identical over 10 bases. Germline CDR1 is SGDLS and CDR2 is YYNGEE. The ends lost 0 bases at V and 10 bases at J; junction bases unmatched: 7. The length of the CDR3 is 15 residues. The CDR3 here is CASSVEAGGPKEQFF. In nucleotides, the CDR3 is TGTGCCAGCAGCGTAGAAGCGGGAGGGCCAAAAGAGCAGTTCTTC. Full variable domain (outside the CDR3, taken from reference TRBV9 and TRBJ2-1): DSGVTQTPKHLITATGQRVTLRCSPRSGDLSVYWYQQSLDQGLQFLIQYYNGEERAKGNILERFSAQQFPDLHSELNLSSLELGDSALYFCASSVEAGGPKEQFFGPGTRLTVL.

This clone has only one observation. The chain carries TRBV5-6 and TRBJ2-4; D unresolved. Per germline, CDR1 SGHDT and CDR2 YYEEEE. Trimming stripped 6 bases from V and 8 bases from J, with 18 bases between. The CDR3 runs 14 residues. CDR3 DNA: TGTGCCAGCACCCCGGCCACCGGCAGGCACATTCAGTACTTC. This translates into CASTPATGRHIQYF. The full variable domain, in which reference TRBV5-6 and TRBJ2-4 provide the parts outside the CDR3, is DAGVTQSPTHLIKTRGQQVTLRCSPKSGHDTVSWYQQALGQGPQFIFQYYEEEERQRGNFPDRFSGHQFPNYSSELNVNALLLGDSALYLCASTPATGRHIQYFGAGTRLSVL.

The chain recombines TRBV5-4 with TRBJ1-2; TRBD1 aligns across 9 bases. The CDR3 totals 14 residues. Unmatched junction bases numbered 9, after V lost 4 bases and J lost 8 bases. Germline V lookup: CDR1 SGHNT, CDR2 YYREEE (reference sequence). The CDR3 DNA sequence: TGTGCCAGCAGCCGTCCCGGGACAGGGTCCGGCTACACCTTC. Amino acids: CASSRPGTGSGYTF.

The rearrangement joins TRBV5-1 to TRBJ2-2, with D perhaps TRBD2 (6 bases). CDR3 size: 15 residues. Germline V gene data show CDR1 as SGHRS and CDR2 as YFSETQ. The V end was cut by 4 bases, the J end by 8 bases, with 18 bases between. DNA for the CDR3: TGCGCCAGCAGCCTCGGAGGGGTCGGGTCGGGGGAGCTGTTTTTT. As protein: CASSLGGVGSGELFF.